The TCR beta chain under discussion was sequenced for a study of T cells in Graves' hyperthyroidism and ophthalmopathy. From germline, CDR1 is MNHNS and CDR2 SASEGT. V was pared by 6 bases and J by 9 bases, with 12 bases of the junction left unmatched. CDR3 size: 16 residues. This clonotype was counted a few times. Researchers took RNA transcripts and amplified the TCR beta CDR3 regions from them. Initially, a first-round RT-PCR of the TCR CDR3 employed the HTBI primer set. TCRdb redid the calling of the multiplex PCR reads with MiXCR, one entry per CDR3 protein. The sample yields approximately 400,000 distinct CDR3 sequences, around 14% seen once.

This clonotype was obtained from a woman aged 25 to 39 with Graves' hyperthyroidism. V is TRBV6-1 and J is TRBJ2-1; 12 nucleotides align to TRBD2. Sequenced: blood. CDR3 DNA: TGTGCCAGCAGCCGGGGTCTAGCGGGAGGGCCTGGTGAGCAGTTCTTC. The encoded protein is CASSRGLAGGPGEQFF.